These T cell receptor beta chains were read from a single sample in a study of blood T cell repertoires in COVID-19. Profiling relied on immunoSEQ multiplex PCR, and the TCRdb table lists in-frame clones only, not all of them. Of approximately 180,000 clones listed, around 85% are singletons. Sequenced material: peripheral blood. The receptors come from a man in his 60s with acute or convalescent COVID-19. Both conserved end residues are part of each CDR3. D genes are given only for firm matches. Clone size, where shown, is once, few, many, or a class for clones that have expanded.

J gene: TRBJ2-7
D gene: TRBD1
clone size: once
V gene: TRBV5-1
CDR3 DNA: TGCGCCAGCTCCGGGACAGGGAGTTACGAGCAGTACTTC
CDR3 protein: CASSGTGSYEQYF

J gene: TRBJ2-3
D gene: TRBD1
clone size: -
V gene: TRBV19
CDR3 DNA: TGTGCCAGCTCGCCGGGACAGCCCACAGATACGCAGTATTTT
CDR3 protein: CASSPGQPTDTQYF

J gene: TRBJ2-2
D gene: TRBD2
clone size: -
V gene: TRBV3-1/TRBV3-2
CDR3 DNA: TGTGCCAGCAGCCAGTTTAGCGGGGGCGGGGAGCTGTTTTTT
CDR3 protein: CASSQFSGGGELFF

J gene: TRBJ2-7
D gene: -
clone size: -
V gene: TRBV6-5
CDR3 DNA: TGTGCCAGCAGGTCAAATAGGGGGTCCTCCTACGAGCAGTACTTC
CDR3 protein: CASRSNRGSSYEQYF

J gene: TRBJ1-1
D gene: TRBD1
clone size: -
V gene: TRBV24-1
CDR3 DNA: TGTGCCACCAGTGAAGCCGGGACAGGGATGCGAGTGAACACTGAAGCTTTCTTT
CDR3 protein: CATSEAGTGMRVNTEAFF

J gene: TRBJ1-2
D gene: -
clone size: -
V gene: TRBV6-1
CDR3 DNA: TGTGCCAGCAGTGAAGACAGCTTCGGCGGCTACACCTTC
CDR3 protein: CASSEDSFGGYTF

J gene: TRBJ1-5
D gene: TRBD1
clone size: -
V gene: TRBV30
CDR3 DNA: TGTGCCTGGAGCCGACAGGGCGATCAGCCCCAGCATTTT
CDR3 protein: CAWSRQGDQPQHF

J gene: TRBJ2-7
D gene: -
clone size: -
V gene: TRBV7-2
CDR3 DNA: TGTGCCAGCAGCTTAGCCGGGCGGGTAAACTACGAGCAGTACTTC
CDR3 protein: CASSLAGRVNYEQYF

J gene: TRBJ2-7
D gene: -
clone size: -
V gene: TRBV19
CDR3 DNA: TGTGCCAGTAGTACTGGGACATTTATGGGAGAGCAGTACTTC
CDR3 protein: CASSTGTFMGEQYF

J gene: TRBJ1-1
D gene: TRBD1
clone size: -
V gene: TRBV28
CDR3 DNA: TGTGCCAGCGGGAGGACAGGGGGCGGGAACACTGAAGCTTTCTTT
CDR3 protein: CASGRTGGGNTEAFF

J gene: TRBJ2-3
D gene: -
clone size: -
V gene: TRBV14
CDR3 DNA: TGTGCCAGCAGCCAAGATCTAGTATCCGATACGCAGTATTTT
CDR3 protein: CASSQDLVSDTQYF

J gene: TRBJ2-6
D gene: -
clone size: -
V gene: TRBV5-1
CDR3 DNA: TGCGCCAGCAGCCCAAACTCTGGGGCCAACGTCCTGACTTTC
CDR3 protein: CASSPNSGANVLTF

J gene: TRBJ1-4
D gene: -
clone size: few
V gene: TRBV19
CDR3 DNA: TGTGCCAGTTCCCTCGACGAAACCTCACCGGGGGAAAAACTGTTTTTT
CDR3 protein: CASSLDETSPGEKLFF

J gene: TRBJ2-6
D gene: -
clone size: -
V gene: TRBV18
CDR3 DNA: TGTGCCAGCTCACCAGGACAGCTCGCCGGGGCCAACGTCCTGACTTTC
CDR3 protein: CASSPGQLAGANVLTF

J gene: TRBJ1-3
D gene: -
clone size: -
V gene: TRBV1
CDR3 DNA: TGCACCAGCAGCCAAGATGGGACAGCGGGCTCTGGAAACACCATATATTTT
CDR3 protein: CTSSQDGTAGSGNTIYF

J gene: TRBJ2-5
D gene: TRBD1
clone size: -
V gene: TRBV18
CDR3 DNA: TGTGCCAGCTCACCACCACGACAGGGGGTGGGCCAGTACTTC
CDR3 protein: CASSPPRQGVGQYF

J gene: TRBJ2-5
D gene: -
clone size: -
V gene: TRBV7-2
CDR3 DNA: TGTGCCAGCAGCTTAACTCTAGCGCGGGAGACCCAGTACTTC
CDR3 protein: CASSLTLARETQYF

J gene: TRBJ2-3
D gene: -
clone size: -
V gene: TRBV5-1
CDR3 DNA: TGCGCCAGCAGCTTGAGCCCGGGCACAGATACGCAGTATTTT
CDR3 protein: CASSLSPGTDTQYF

J gene: TRBJ2-6
D gene: -
clone size: -
V gene: TRBV10-3
CDR3 DNA: TGTGCCATCAGCACCGCAGGGCGCCCCTTCGAGGCCAACGTCCTGACTTTC
CDR3 protein: CAISTAGRPFEANVLTF

J gene: TRBJ2-1
D gene: TRBD2
clone size: -
V gene: TRBV5-1
CDR3 DNA: TGCGCCAGCAGCCGCCTCGGAGCGGGGGCATACAATGAGCAGTTCTTC
CDR3 protein: CASSRLGAGAYNEQFF

J gene: TRBJ2-5
D gene: -
clone size: -
V gene: TRBV3-1/TRBV3-2
CDR3 DNA: TGTGCCAGCAGCCAAGAACGTCGGGAGACCCAGTACTTC
CDR3 protein: CASSQERRETQYF

J gene: TRBJ2-7
D gene: TRBD2
clone size: -
V gene: TRBV4-2
CDR3 DNA: TGTGCCAGCAGAGGACTAGCGGGGGAGCAGTACTTC
CDR3 protein: CASRGLAGEQYF

J gene: TRBJ2-7
D gene: TRBD1
clone size: -
V gene: TRBV19
CDR3 DNA: TGTGCCAGTAGTCCTCGGACAGGGGTTTCCTACGAGCAGTACTTC
CDR3 protein: CASSPRTGVSYEQYF

J gene: TRBJ2-7
D gene: -
clone size: -
V gene: TRBV19
CDR3 DNA: TGTGCCAGTAGTACAAAGAGGGAAAGGACCTACGAGCAGTACTTC
CDR3 protein: CASSTKRERTYEQYF